The 32 T cell receptor beta chains below come from one sample, sequenced in a study of cytomegalovirus exposure and HLA in healthy donors. Amplification used 60 Vbeta primers and 13 Jbeta primers. Sequencing was performed with immunoSEQ multiplex PCR; in TCRdb, only in-frame clones are kept and a portion is missing. The sample contains more than 95,000 clones, roughly 80% of which appear only once. Sequenced input: PBMCs. All receptors come from a man aged 25-45 years in good health and CMV-seropositive.

With regard to this clone: This specimen includes other DNA sequences encoding the same CDR3. The chain joins TRBV7-9 to TRBJ1-2; the match to TRBD1 covers 8 bases. The CDR3 loop spans 14 amino acids. The germline V gene encodes CDR1 SEHNR and CDR2 FQNEAQ (reference sequence). Losses at the gene ends were 5 bases for V and 2 bases for J; bases not matched to a gene: 4. The DNA for the CDR3 is TGTGCCAGCAGCCCGGACAGGGCCAACTATGGCTACACCTTC. As protein: CASSPDRANYGYTF.

The chain has TRBV2 and TRBJ2-7; 9 bases fit TRBD1. V gave up 8 bases and J gave up 3 bases; unmatched junction bases: 5. Germline V CDR1 and CDR2: SNHLY, FYNNEI. The CDR3 runs 13 residues. For the CDR3, the DNA is TGTGCCAGCCGGGGACAGGGAAGCTACGAGCAGTACTTC. Translating gives CASRGQGSYEQYF.

V and J are TRBV27 and TRBJ1-2, with D tentatively TRBD1 (5 bases). This CDR3 has 13 amino acids. Trimming removed 3 bases from V and 6 bases from J, with 11 bases in between. Per the germline V gene, CDR1 is MNHEY and CDR2 is SMNVEV (reference sequence). CDR3 amino acids: CASSLYWGDGYTF. Here the CDR3 DNA reads TGTGCCAGCAGTTTGTACTGGGGGGATGGCTACACCTTC.

The CDR3 reads CASSLRGQEGYEQYF. As DNA, the CDR3 is TGTGCCAGCAGTTTAAGGGGACAGGAGGGCTACGAGCAGTACTTC. The chain couples TRBV27 to TRBJ2-7, with 8 bases that match TRBD1. Germline loops: CDR1 MNHEY, CDR2 SMNVEV (reference sequence). Losses at the gene ends were 2 bases for V and 3 bases for J; bases not matched to a gene: 6. This CDR3 has 15 residues.

This clone was observed once. CDR3 in amino acids: CASSLEVAGDEAFF. CDR3 bases: TGTGCCAGCAGCTTAGAGGTAGCAGGGGACGAAGCTTTCTTT. The genes are TRBV7-6 and TRBJ1-1, with D perhaps TRBD1 (6 bases). The CDR3 is 14 residues long. Trimming cost V 1 base and J 8 bases, with 14 bases left between them. Germline CDR1 SGHVS, CDR2 FNYEAQ.

V is TRBV6-1 and J is TRBJ2-7, with D uncertain. Germline V gives CDR1 MNHNS, CDR2 SASEGT. This CDR3 region has 15 residues. Between the trimmed V and J ends, which lost 8 bases and 3 bases, there was a span of 20 bases. The CDR3 region has the DNA TGTGCCAGCTTGGAACCAGGCCGGCGAGACTACGAGCAGTACTTC. It specifies CASLEPGRRDYEQYF.

This clone was seen only once. This sequence joins TRBV30 and TRBJ2-1; D is perhaps TRBD2 (6 bases). The germline V gene encodes CDR1 GTSNPN and CDR2 SVGIG (reference sequence). The CDR3 runs 13 residues. Trimming cost V 2 bases and J 4 bases, with 9 bases left between them. Here the CDR3 reads CAWSRRVYNEQFF. The CDR3, as DNA: TGTGCCTGGAGTAGGAGGGTTTACAATGAGCAGTTCTTC.

V gene TRBV19 combines with J gene TRBJ2-7; 7 bases fit TRBD1. This CDR3 region has 14 residues. Germline assignment: CDR1 LNHDA and CDR2 SQIVND (reference sequence). With V trimmed by 1 base and J by 2 bases, 2 bases remained unmatched. The DNA for the CDR3 is TGTGCCAGTAGTATAGGGGGACAGACCTACGAGCAGTACTTC. Amino acids: CASSIGGQTYEQYF.

This clone was detected only a few times. This chain uses TRBV5-1 with TRBJ2-7, with TRBD2 identical over 7 bases. Germline values: CDR1 SGHRS, CDR2 YFSETQ. V lost 4 bases, J lost 3 bases, and 4 bases stayed unmatched. CDR3 length equals 13 residues. CDR3 loop: CASSPGRGYEQYF. In DNA, the CDR3 is TGCGCCAGCAGCCCTGGGAGGGGCTACGAGCAGTACTTC.

The V and J genes are TRBV14 and TRBJ1-5; D possibly corresponds to TRBD1 (5 bases). Germline V gene data show CDR1 as SGHDN and CDR2 as FVKESK. This CDR3 is built from 13 residues. Trimming removed 3 bases at V and 3 bases at J, with 6 bases between. The DNA for the CDR3 is TGTGCCAGCAGCCACAGGGCCAATCAGCCCCAGCATTTT. Translated, it gives CASSHRANQPQHF.

This chain joins TRBV18 and TRBJ1-4, with a tentative D call TRBD1 (6 bases). Germline V gene data show CDR1 as KGHSH and CDR2 as LQKENI. Between the trimmed V and J ends, which lost 6 bases and 8 bases, there was a span of 13 bases. This CDR3 spans 13 amino acids. CDR3 coding DNA: TGTGCCAGCTCCCCCGTGGGGGCAGAAAAACTGTTTTTT. Translation: CASSPVGAEKLFF.

The genes are TRBV25-1 and TRBJ2-6; D call uncertain. V lost 1 base and J 0 bases, leaving 10 bases between the germline ends. Germline CDR1 is MGHDK and CDR2 is SYGVNS. The CDR3 is 17 residues long. The CDR3 DNA follows: TGTGCCAGCAGTGAATTTCGGCAGGTCTCTGGGGCCAACGTCCTGACTTTC. It translates to CASSEFRQVSGANVLTF.

The chain carries TRBV9 and TRBJ2-2, with 7 bases that match TRBD2. CDR3 length: 15 residues. Germline loops: CDR1 SGDLS, CDR2 YYNGEE. V was pared by 0 bases and J by 2 bases, with 1 base of the junction left unmatched. The CDR3 bases are TGTGCCAGCAGCGTAGGCGGGGGAAACACCGGGGAGCTGTTTTTT. This codes for CASSVGGGNTGELFF.

Concerning this clone: The CDR3 carries no conserved terminal phenylalanine or tryptophan, so it likely arises from a read error. This chain links TRBV29-1 with TRBJ2-4; 7 positions match TRBD1. Germline V gene sequence: CDR1 SQVTM, CDR2 ANQGSEA. The CDR3 sequence is 13 residues long. The CDR3 DNA reads as TGCAGCGCTGAAGGGACAGATCAGGACATTCAGTACCTC. Its protein product is CSAEGTDQDIQYL.

V is TRBV6-1 and J is TRBJ2-5, with 7 bases lining up with TRBD1. This CDR3 region has 15 residues. Germline-derived CDR1 and CDR2 are MNHNS and SASEGT. V lost 3 bases to trimming and J lost 1 base; unmatched junction nucleotides: 5. In nucleotides, the CDR3 is TGTGCCAGCAGTGAGGACAGGTTGGTCCAAGAGACCCAGTACTTC. Its translation: CASSEDRLVQETQYF.

V gene TRBV29-1 combines with J gene TRBJ1-5, with 7 bases aligning to TRBD1. The junction had 3 bases not matched to a gene; V was cut back by 4 bases and J by 6 bases. The CDR3 consists of 12 residues. Per germline, CDR1 SQVTM and CDR2 ANQGSEA. CDR3 sequence reads: CSVAQGGQPQHF. CDR3 DNA sequence: TGCAGCGTTGCGCAGGGGGGTCAGCCCCAGCATTTT.

This clone was seen a handful of times. J is TRBJ2-1 and V is TRBV2; the match to TRBD2 covers 11 bases. Germline V gene lookup returns CDR1 SNHLY and CDR2 FYNNEI. This CDR3 spans 15 amino acids. Trimming took 6 bases from V and 4 from J; bases not matched to a gene: 5. CDR3 sequence (DNA): TGTGCCAGCAGATTTAGCGGGGGGGCTTACAATGAGCAGTTCTTC. It is translated as CASRFSGGAYNEQFF.

The rearrangement links TRBV29-1 to TRBJ1-1, with 8 bases lining up with TRBD1. Germline trimming cut 6 bases from V and 0 bases from J; bases unmatched to any gene: 15. This CDR3 has 17 residues. The germline CDR1 and CDR2 sequences are SQVTM and ANQGSEA. DNA of the CDR3: TGCAGCGTGAGACTTCCGGGACAGGAAACTTTGAACACTGAAGCTTTCTTT. It is translated as CSVRLPGQETLNTEAFF.

This clone turned up a few times. As DNA, the CDR3 is TGTGCCAGCAGCACTGGGACACGCAATCAGCCCCAGCATTTT. This codes for CASSTGTRNQPQHF. The chain links TRBV7-2 to TRBJ1-5, with D tentatively TRBD1 (6 bases). CDR1 SGHTA and CDR2 FQGNSA come from the germline V gene. V dropped 5 bases and J dropped 2 bases, with 10 bases sitting between them. This CDR3 comprises 14 residues. The full variable domain, its missing parts supplied by reference TRBV7-2 and TRBJ1-5, is GAGVSQSPSNKVTEKGKDVELRCDPISGHTALYWYRQSLGQGLEFLIYFQGNSAPDKSGLPSDRFSAERTGGSVSTLTIQRTQQEDSAVYLCASSTGTRNQPQHFGDGTRLSIL.

The chain links TRBV27 to TRBJ1-6; TRBD1 is a possible D gene (5 bases). Germline V gene sequence: CDR1 MNHEY, CDR2 SMNVEV (reference sequence). This CDR3 region has 14 residues. V gave up 2 bases and J gave up 4 bases, with 6 bases separating them. The CDR3 is CASSLDSYNSPLHF. The CDR3 coding sequence is TGTGCCAGCAGTTTAGACAGTTATAATTCACCCCTCCACTTT.

This rearrangement joins TRBV6-5 to TRBJ1-5; 8 bases match TRBD1. V was clipped by 6 bases and J by 8 bases; unmatched bases: 9. CDR3 size: 14 residues. Germline V lookup: CDR1 MNHEY, CDR2 SVGAGI. CDR3 loop: CASRGTGLIEPQHF. The DNA for the CDR3 is TGTGCCAGCAGGGGGACAGGACTAATCGAGCCCCAGCATTTT.

The chain is built from TRBV27 and TRBJ2-2, with a tentative D call TRBD1 (6 bases). V gave up 2 bases and J gave up 5 bases, with 15 bases separating them. The CDR3 covers 16 residues. Looked up from germline, CDR1 is MNHEY and CDR2 is SMNVEV (reference sequence). The CDR3 is CASSLRHRDGTGELFF. CDR3 coding DNA: TGTGCCAGCAGTTTACGTCACAGGGACGGGACCGGGGAGCTGTTTTTT.

The chain couples TRBV18 to TRBJ1-1, with 7 bases fitting TRBD1. The germline CDR1 and CDR2 sequences are KGHSH and LQKENI. V shed 3 bases, J shed 1 base, and the junction held 5 bases outside the gene matches. The CDR3 consists of 15 residues. In DNA, the CDR3 is TGTGCCAGCTCACCCTGGGACAGTGGGAACACTGAAGCTTTCTTT. This gives the protein CASSPWDSGNTEAFF.

The V and J genes are TRBV9 and TRBJ1-1; 7 bases are a match to TRBD1. The CDR3 extends over 12 amino acids. From germline, CDR1 is SGDLS and CDR2 YYNGEE. V gave up 4 bases and J gave up 4 bases; unmatched junction bases: 1. CDR3 residues: CASSQGGTEAFF. In nucleotides, the CDR3 is TGTGCCAGCAGCCAGGGGGGCACTGAAGCTTTCTTT.

The chain carries TRBV29-1 and TRBJ1-4, with D maybe TRBD1 (5 bases). Germline CDR1 reads SQVTM; CDR2 reads ANQGSEA. The ends were cut back, 2 bases at V and 8 bases at J, with 12 bases in the middle. This CDR3 region has 13 residues. CDR3 sequence reads: CSVEQGKGEKLFF. The CDR3 DNA reads as TGCAGCGTTGAACAAGGGAAGGGGGAAAAACTGTTTTTT.

The chain links TRBV9 to TRBJ2-1; 7 bases map to TRBD2. V dropped 4 bases and J dropped 0; count of bases not matched to a gene: 4. CDR1 is SGDLS and CDR2 is YYNGEE in the germline V gene. The CDR3 is 15 amino acids. CDR3: CASSPRTSSYNEQFF. CDR3 coding DNA: TGTGCCAGCAGCCCTCGGACTAGCTCCTACAATGAGCAGTTCTTC. The full variable domain, with the rest looked up from reference TRBV9 and TRBJ2-1, is DSGVTQTPKHLITATGQRVTLRCSPRSGDLSVYWYQQSLDQGLQFLIQYYNGEERAKGNILERFSAQQFPDLHSELNLSSLELGDSALYFCASSPRTSSYNEQFFGPGTRLTVL.

This clone showed up just a few times. The J gene is TRBJ2-7, the V gene TRBV28; 7 bases match TRBD1. The CDR3 contains 14 residues. CDR1 is MDHEN and CDR2 is SYDVKM in the germline V gene. With V trimmed by 6 bases and J by 3 bases, 8 bases remained unmatched. The CDR3 spells CASRPGTVNYEQYF. The CDR3 nucleotides read TGTGCCAGCAGGCCCGGGACAGTAAACTACGAGCAGTACTTC.

The chain is built from TRBV5-1 and TRBJ2-1; possibly TRBD1 for D (5 bases). The CDR3 sequence is 14 residues long. Germline CDR1 reads SGHRS; CDR2 reads YFSETQ. Trimming shortened V by 5 bases and J by 0 bases, and 9 bases separated the two germline ends. CDR3 DNA: TGCGCCAGCAGGACAGTGAACTCCTACAATGAGCAGTTCTTC. Protein: CASRTVNSYNEQFF. The variable domain in full, with the rest retrieved from reference TRBV5-1 and TRBJ2-1, is KAGVTQTPRYLIKTRGQQVTLSCSPISGHRSVSWYQQTPGQGLQFLFEYFSETQRNKGNFPGRFSGRQFSNSRSEMNVSTLELGDSALYLCASRTVNSYNEQFFGPGTRLTVL.

The gene calls are TRBV11-3 and TRBJ2-5, with 7 bases that match TRBD2. CDR1 and CDR2 from the germline V gene are SGHNT and YENEEA. The trim removed 5 bases at V and 5 bases at J, leaving 5 bases unmatched. The CDR3 sequence is 13 residues long. The CDR3 is CASSRTSAETQYF. CDR3 in DNA: TGTGCCAGCAGCCGCACTAGCGCGGAGACCCAGTACTTC.

The sample holds one count of this clone. This chain uses TRBV2 with TRBJ1-1; TRBD1 is a possible D gene (5 bases). Looked up from germline, CDR1 is SNHLY and CDR2 is FYNNEI. The CDR3 totals 16 residues. Trimming removed 3 bases from V and 0 bases from J, with 14 bases in between. The CDR3 DNA reads TGTGCCAGCAGTGATTTATTACTGACAGTGAACACTGAAGCTTTCTTT. Encoded protein: CASSDLLLTVNTEAFF.

The chain employs TRBV6-5 and TRBJ2-5, with TRBD1 identical over 9 bases. With V trimmed by 6 bases and J by 2 bases, 7 bases remained unmatched. The CDR3 length is 15 residues. Germline V gene sequence: CDR1 MNHEY, CDR2 SVGAGI. This CDR3 reads CASRRDRALQETQYF. CDR3 nucleotide sequence: TGTGCCAGCAGACGGGACAGGGCCCTTCAAGAGACCCAGTACTTC.

The genes are TRBV5-1 and TRBJ1-1, with 8 bases aligning to TRBD1. Germline-derived CDR1 and CDR2 are SGHRS and YFSETQ. The CDR3 consists of 13 residues. With V trimmed by 4 bases and J by 3 bases, 2 bases remained unmatched. CDR3: CASSQGADTEAFF. The DNA of the CDR3 is TGCGCCAGCAGCCAGGGGGCGGACACTGAAGCTTTCTTT.